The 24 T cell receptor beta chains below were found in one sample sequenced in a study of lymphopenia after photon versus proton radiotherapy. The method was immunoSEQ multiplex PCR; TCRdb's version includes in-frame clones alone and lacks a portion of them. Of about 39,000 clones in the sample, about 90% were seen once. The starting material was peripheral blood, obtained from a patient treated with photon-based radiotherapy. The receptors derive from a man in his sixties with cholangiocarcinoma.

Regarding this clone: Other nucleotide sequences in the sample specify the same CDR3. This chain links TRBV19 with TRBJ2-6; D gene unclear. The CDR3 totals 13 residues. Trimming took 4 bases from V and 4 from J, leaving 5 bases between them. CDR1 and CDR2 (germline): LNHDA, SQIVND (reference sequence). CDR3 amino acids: CASSTTGANVLTF. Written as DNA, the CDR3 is TGTGCCAGTAGTACGACAGGGGCCAACGTCCTGACTTTC.

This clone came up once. This CDR3 is CAISDLRDRVEGGNTIYF. As DNA, the CDR3 is TGTGCCATCAGTGACCTCCGGGACAGGGTAGAAGGAGGAAACACCATATATTTT. The chain joins TRBV10-3 to TRBJ1-3, with 9 bases identical to TRBD1. Germline V gene lookup returns CDR1 ENHRY and CDR2 SYGVKD. Trimming cost V 3 bases and J 4 bases; bases outside gene matches: 13. There are 18 residues in the CDR3.

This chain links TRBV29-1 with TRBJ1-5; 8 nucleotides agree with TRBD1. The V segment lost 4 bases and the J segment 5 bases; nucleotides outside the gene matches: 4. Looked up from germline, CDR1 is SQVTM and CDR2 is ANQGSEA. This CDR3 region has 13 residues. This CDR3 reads CSVGQGKDQPQHF. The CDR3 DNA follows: TGCAGCGTTGGACAGGGGAAGGATCAGCCCCAGCATTTT.

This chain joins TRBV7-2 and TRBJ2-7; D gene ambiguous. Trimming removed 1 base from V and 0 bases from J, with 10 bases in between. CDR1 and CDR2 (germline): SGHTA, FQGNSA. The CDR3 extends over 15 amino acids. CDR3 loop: CASSLGALSSYEQYF. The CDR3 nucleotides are TGTGCCAGCAGCTTAGGGGCCTTGTCCTCCTACGAGCAGTACTTC.

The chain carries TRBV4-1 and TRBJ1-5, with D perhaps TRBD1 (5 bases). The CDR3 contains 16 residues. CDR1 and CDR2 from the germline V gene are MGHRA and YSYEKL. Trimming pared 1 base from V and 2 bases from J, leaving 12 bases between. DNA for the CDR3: TGCGCCAGCAGCCAAGGGGAAGGGGCTCGCAATCAGCCCCAGCATTTT. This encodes CASSQGEGARNQPQHF.

Here the CDR3 DNA reads TGTGCCATCAGCGAGACAGGGAAGCTGTTTTTT. Translation: CAISETGKLFF. V is TRBV10-3 and J is TRBJ1-4, with TRBD1 matching 7 bases. Germline V CDR1 and CDR2: ENHRY, SYGVKD. This CDR3 has 11 amino acids. V was pared by 6 bases and J by 14 bases, with 6 bases of the junction left unmatched.

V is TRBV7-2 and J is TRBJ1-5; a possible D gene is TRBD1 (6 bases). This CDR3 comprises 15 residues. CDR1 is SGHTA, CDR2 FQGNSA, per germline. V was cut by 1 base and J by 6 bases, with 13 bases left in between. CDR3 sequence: CASSLVGGGAQPQHF. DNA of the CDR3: TGTGCCAGCAGCTTAGTAGGCGGGGGGGCTCAGCCCCAGCATTTT.

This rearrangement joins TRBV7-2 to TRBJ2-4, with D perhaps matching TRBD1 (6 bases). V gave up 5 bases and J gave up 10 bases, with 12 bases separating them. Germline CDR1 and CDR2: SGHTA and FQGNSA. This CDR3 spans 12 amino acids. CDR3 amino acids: CASSKPGQIQYF. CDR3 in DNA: TGTGCCAGCAGCAAACCCGGACAGATTCAGTACTTC.

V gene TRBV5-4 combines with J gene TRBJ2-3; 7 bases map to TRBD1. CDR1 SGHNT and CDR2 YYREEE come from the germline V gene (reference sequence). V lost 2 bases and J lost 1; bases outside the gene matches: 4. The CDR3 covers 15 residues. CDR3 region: CASSFITGGTDTQYF. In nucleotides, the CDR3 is TGTGCCAGCAGCTTCATTACAGGGGGCACAGATACGCAGTATTTT.

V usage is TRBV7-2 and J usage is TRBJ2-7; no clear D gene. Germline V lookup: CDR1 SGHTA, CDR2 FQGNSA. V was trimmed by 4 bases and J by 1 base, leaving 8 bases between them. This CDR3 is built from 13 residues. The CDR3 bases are TGTGCCAGCAGCTCAAGGGAATCCTACGAGCAGTACTTC. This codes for CASSSRESYEQYF.

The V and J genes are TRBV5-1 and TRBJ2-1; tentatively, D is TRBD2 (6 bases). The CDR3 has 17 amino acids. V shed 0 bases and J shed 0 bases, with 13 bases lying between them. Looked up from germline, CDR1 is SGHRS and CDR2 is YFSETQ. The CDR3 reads CASSLVRGTSSYNEQFF. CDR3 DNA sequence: TGCGCCAGCAGCTTGGTTCGGGGGACGAGCTCCTACAATGAGCAGTTCTTC.

The CDR3 DNA reads as TGTGCCAGCAGTTTAGCAGGGGGCCCTAATCAGCCCCAGCATTTT. This translates into CASSLAGGPNQPQHF. The chain recombines TRBV28 with TRBJ1-5; 8 bases fit TRBD1. The germline gives CDR1 MDHEN, CDR2 SYDVKM. The CDR3 runs to 15 residues. With V trimmed by 2 bases and J by 4 bases, 4 bases remained unmatched.

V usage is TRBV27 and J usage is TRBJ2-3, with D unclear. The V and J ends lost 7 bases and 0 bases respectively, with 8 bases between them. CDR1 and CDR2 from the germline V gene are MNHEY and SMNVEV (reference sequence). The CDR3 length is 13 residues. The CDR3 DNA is TGTGCCAGCAACGAGGTTAGCACAGATACGCAGTATTTT. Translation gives CASNEVSTDTQYF.

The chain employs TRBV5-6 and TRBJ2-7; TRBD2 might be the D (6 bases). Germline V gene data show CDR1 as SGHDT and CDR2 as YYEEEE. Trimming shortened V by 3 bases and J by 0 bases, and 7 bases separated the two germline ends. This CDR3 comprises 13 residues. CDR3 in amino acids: CASSSGVSYEQYF. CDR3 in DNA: TGTGCCAGCAGCTCGGGAGTCTCCTACGAGCAGTACTTC.

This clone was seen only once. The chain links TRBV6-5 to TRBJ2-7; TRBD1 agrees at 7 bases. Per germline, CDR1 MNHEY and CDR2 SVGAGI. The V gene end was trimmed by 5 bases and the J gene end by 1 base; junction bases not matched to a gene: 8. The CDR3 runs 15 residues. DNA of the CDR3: TGTGCCAGCAGTCACAAAAGGACAGGATCCTACGAGCAGTACTTC. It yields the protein CASSHKRTGSYEQYF.

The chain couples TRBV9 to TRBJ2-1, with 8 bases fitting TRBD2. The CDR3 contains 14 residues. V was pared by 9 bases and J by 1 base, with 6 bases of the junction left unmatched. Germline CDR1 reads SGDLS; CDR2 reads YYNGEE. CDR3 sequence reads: CATATGGSYNEQFF. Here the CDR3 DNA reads TGTGCCACGGCAACGGGAGGGTCCTACAATGAGCAGTTCTTC.

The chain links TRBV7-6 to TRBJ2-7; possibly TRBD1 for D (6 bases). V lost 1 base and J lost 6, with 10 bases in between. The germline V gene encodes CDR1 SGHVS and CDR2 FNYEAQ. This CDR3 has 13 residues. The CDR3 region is CASSLGTGIEQYF. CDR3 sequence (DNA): TGTGCCAGCAGCTTAGGTACAGGGATCGAGCAGTACTTC.

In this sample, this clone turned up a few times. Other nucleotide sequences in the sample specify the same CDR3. CDR3 sequence (DNA): TGTGCCAGCAGCTTAGACGGGAATCAGCCCCAGCATTTT. Its translation: CASSLDGNQPQHF. The J gene is TRBJ1-5, the V gene TRBV7-9; D is ambiguous. V was trimmed by 1 base and J by 4 bases, leaving 5 bases between them. The length of the CDR3 is 13 residues. Germline V gene sequence: CDR1 SEHNR, CDR2 FQNEAQ (reference sequence). The whole variable domain, remainder taken from reference TRBV7-9 and TRBJ1-5, is DTGVSQNPRHKITKRGQNVTFRCDPISEHNRLYWYRQTLGQGPEFLTYFQNEAQLEKSRLLSDRFSAERPKGSFSTLEIQRTEQGDSAMYLCASSLDGNQPQHFGDGTRLSIL.

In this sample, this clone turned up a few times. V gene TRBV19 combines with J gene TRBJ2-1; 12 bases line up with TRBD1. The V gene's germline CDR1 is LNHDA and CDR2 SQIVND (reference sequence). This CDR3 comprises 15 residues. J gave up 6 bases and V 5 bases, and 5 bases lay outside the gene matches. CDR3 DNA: TGTGCCAGTAGTGTAACGGGACAGGGGGCCAATGAGCAGTTCTTC. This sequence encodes CASSVTGQGANEQFF.

The CDR3 loop is CASSLVPAGGGYEQFF. Here the CDR3 DNA reads TGTGCCAGCAGCTTGGTTCCGGCAGGGGGTGGCTATGAGCAGTTCTTC. The J gene is TRBJ2-1, the V gene TRBV5-5, with 7 bases that match TRBD1. The CDR3 is made up of 16 amino acids. The V segment lost 0 bases and the J segment 8 bases; nucleotides outside the gene matches: 11. Germline V gene sequence: CDR1 SGHKS, CDR2 YYEKEE (reference sequence).

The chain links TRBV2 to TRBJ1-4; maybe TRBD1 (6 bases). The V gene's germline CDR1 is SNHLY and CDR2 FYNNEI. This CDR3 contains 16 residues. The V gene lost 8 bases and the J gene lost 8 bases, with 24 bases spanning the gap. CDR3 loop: CASGAEGDSLGEKLFF. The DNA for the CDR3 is TGTGCCAGCGGGGCGGAGGGGGACTCTCTAGGGGAAAAACTGTTTTTT.

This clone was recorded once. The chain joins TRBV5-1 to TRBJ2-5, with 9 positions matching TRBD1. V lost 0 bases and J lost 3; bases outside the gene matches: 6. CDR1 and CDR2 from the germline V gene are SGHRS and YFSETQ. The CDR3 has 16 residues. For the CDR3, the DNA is TGCGCCAGCAGCTTGGGCTTGGGGACAGGGAAAGAGACCCAGTACTTC. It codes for CASSLGLGTGKETQYF.

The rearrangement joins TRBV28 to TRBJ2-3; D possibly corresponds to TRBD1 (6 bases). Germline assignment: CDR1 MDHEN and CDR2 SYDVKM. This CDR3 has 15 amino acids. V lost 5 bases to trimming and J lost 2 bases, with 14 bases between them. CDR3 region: CASSASGTITDTQYF. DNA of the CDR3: TGTGCCAGCAGTGCCTCCGGGACAATCACAGATACGCAGTATTTT.

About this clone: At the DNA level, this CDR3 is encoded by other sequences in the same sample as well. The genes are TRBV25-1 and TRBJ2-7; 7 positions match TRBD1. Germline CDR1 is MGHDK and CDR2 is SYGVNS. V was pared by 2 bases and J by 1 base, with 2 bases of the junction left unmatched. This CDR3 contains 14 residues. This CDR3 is CASSEGTVSYEQYF. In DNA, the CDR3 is TGTGCCAGCAGTGAAGGGACAGTATCCTACGAGCAGTACTTC.